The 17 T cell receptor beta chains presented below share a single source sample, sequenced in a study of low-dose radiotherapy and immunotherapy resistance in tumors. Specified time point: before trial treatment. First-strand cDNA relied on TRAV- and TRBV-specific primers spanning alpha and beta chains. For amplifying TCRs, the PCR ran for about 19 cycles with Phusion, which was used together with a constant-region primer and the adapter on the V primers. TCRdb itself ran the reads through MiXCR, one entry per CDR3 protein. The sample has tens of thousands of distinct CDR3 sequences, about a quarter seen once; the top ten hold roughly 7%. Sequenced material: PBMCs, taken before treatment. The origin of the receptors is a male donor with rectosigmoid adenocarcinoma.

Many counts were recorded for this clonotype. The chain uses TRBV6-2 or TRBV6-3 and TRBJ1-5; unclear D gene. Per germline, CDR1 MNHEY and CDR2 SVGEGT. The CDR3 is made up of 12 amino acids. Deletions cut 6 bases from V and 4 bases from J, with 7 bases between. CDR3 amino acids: CASRTTNQPQHF. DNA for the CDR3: TGTGCCAGCAGAACAACTAATCAGCCCCAGCATTTT.

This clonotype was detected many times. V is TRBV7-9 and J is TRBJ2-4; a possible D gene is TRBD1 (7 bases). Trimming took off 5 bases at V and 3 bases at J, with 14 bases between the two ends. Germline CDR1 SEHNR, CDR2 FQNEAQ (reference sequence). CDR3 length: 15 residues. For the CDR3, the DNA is TGTGCCAGCAGCCAGGGGGGTAGCGGCAAAAACATTCAGTACTTC. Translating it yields CASSQGGSGKNIQYF. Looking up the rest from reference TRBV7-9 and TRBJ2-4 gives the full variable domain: DTGVSQNPRHKITKRGQNVTFRCDPISEHNRLYWYRQTLGQGPEFLTYFQNEAQLEKSRLLSDRFSAERPKGSFSTLEIQRTEQGDSAMYLCASSQGGSGKNIQYFGAGTRLSVL.

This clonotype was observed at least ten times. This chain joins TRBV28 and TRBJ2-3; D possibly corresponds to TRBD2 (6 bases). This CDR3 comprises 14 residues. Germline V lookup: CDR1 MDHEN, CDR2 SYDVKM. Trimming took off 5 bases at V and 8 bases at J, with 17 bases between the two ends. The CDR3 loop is CASSPGLSLLTQYF. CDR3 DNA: TGTGCCAGCAGTCCGGGACTGAGTCTCCTTACGCAGTATTTT.

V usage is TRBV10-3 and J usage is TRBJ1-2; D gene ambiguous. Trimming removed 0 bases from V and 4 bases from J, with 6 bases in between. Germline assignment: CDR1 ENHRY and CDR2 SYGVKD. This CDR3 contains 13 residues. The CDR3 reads CAISESTSYGYTF. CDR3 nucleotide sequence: TGTGCCATCAGTGAGTCTACGAGCTATGGCTACACCTTC.

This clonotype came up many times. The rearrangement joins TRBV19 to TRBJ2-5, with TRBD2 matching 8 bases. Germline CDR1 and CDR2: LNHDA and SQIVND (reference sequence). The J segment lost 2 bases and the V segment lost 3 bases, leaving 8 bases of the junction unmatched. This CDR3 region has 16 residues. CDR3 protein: CASSIFSGGRQETQYF. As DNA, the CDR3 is TGTGCCAGTAGTATCTTCAGCGGGGGTCGACAAGAGACCCAGTACTTC.

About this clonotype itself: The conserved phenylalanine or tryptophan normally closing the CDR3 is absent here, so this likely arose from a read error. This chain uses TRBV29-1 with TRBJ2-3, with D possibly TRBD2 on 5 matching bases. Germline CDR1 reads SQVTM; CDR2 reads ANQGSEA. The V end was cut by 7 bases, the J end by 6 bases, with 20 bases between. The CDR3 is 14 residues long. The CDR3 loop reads CSARPRGTGDTQYS. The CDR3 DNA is TGCAGCGCACGACCCCGGGGTACGGGGGATACGCAGTATTCT.

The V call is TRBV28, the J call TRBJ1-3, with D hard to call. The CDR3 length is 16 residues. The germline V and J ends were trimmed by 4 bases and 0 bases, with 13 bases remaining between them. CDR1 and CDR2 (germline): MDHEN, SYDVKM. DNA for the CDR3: TGTGCCAGCAGTTCGCTCAGGCGATACTCTGGAAACACCATATATTTT. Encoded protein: CASSSLRRYSGNTIYF.

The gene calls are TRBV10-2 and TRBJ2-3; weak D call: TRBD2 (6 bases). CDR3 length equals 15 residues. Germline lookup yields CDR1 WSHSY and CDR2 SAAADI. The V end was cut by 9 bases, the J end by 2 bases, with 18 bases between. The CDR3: CARSNTGLDTDTQYF. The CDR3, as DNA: TGCGCCAGGAGTAATACGGGACTTGACACAGATACGCAGTATTTT.

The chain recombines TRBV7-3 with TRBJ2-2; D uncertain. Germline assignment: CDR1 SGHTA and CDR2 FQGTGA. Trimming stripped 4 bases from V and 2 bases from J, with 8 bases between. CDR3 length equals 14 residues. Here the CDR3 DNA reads TGTGCCAGCAGCTCGATCAGCAACACCGGGGAGCTGTTTTTT. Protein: CASSSISNTGELFF.

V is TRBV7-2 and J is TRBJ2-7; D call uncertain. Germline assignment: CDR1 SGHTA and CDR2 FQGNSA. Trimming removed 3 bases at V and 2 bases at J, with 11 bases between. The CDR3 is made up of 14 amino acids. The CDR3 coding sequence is TGTGCCAGCAGCTTCAACTCCGGAACCTACGAGCAGTACTTC. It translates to CASSFNSGTYEQYF.

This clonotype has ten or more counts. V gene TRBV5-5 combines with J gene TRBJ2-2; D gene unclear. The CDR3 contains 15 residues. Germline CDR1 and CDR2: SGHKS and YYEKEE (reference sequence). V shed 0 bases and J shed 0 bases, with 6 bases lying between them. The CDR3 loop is CASSLASTNTGELFF. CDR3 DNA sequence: TGTGCCAGCAGCTTGGCCTCAACGAACACCGGGGAGCTGTTTTTT.

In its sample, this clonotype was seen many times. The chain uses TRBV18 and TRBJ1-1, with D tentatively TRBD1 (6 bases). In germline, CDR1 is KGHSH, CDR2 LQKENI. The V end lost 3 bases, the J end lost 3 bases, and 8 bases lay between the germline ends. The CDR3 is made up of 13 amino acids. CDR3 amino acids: CASSPRTDTEAFF. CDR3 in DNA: TGTGCCAGCTCACCTCGGACAGACACTGAAGCTTTCTTT.

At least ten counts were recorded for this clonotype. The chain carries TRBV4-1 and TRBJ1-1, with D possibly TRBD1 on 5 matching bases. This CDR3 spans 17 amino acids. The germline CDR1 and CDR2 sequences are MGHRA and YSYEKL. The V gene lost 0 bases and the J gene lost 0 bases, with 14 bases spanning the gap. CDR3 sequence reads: CASSQDSGGGMNTEAFF. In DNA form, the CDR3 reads TGCGCCAGCAGCCAAGACTCGGGGGGTGGCATGAACACTGAAGCTTTCTTT.

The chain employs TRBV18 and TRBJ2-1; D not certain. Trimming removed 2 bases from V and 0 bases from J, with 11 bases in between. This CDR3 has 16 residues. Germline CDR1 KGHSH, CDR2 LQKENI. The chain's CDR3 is CASSPTVMSSYNEQFF. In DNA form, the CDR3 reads TGTGCCAGCTCACCAACGGTTATGAGCTCCTACAATGAGCAGTTCTTC. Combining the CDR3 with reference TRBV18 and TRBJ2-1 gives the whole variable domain NAGVMQNPRHLVRRRGQEARLRCSPMKGHSHVYWYRQLPEEGLKFMVYLQKENIIDESGMPKERFSAEFPKEGPSILRIQQVVRGDSAAYFCASSPTVMSSYNEQFFGPGTRLTVL.

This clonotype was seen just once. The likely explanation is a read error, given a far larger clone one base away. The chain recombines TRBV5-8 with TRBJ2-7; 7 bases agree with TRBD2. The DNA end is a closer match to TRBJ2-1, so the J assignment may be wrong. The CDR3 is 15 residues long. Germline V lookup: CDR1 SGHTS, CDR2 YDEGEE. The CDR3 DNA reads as TGTGCCAGCAGCTTGTGCGGGGGTAGGGACAATGAGCAGTTCTTC. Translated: CASSLCGGRDNEQFF.

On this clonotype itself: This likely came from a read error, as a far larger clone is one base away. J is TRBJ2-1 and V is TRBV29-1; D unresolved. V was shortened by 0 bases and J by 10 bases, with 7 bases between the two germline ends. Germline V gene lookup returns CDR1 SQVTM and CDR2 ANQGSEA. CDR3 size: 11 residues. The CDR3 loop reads CSVEEAYEQFF. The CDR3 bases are TGCAGCGTTGAAGAGGCCTACGAGCAGTTCTTC.

The CDR3 spells CASSFGTEGTGELFF. The CDR3 DNA reads as TGCGCCAGCAGCTTTGGGACAGAAGGAACCGGGGAGCTGTTTTTT. The chain employs TRBV5-1 and TRBJ2-2; 7 bases are shared with TRBD1. The CDR3 covers 15 residues. Germline loops: CDR1 SGHRS, CDR2 YFSETQ. V was clipped by 2 bases and J by 5 bases; unmatched bases: 6.